This T cell receptor (beta chain) was identified during a study of blood T cell repertoires in COVID-19. Here immunoSEQ multiplex PCR was the method, and the copy in TCRdb shows in-frame clones only, minus some. The sample carries tens of thousands of clones, 80% to 90% recorded once. This clone was seen a handful of times. The receptor was isolated from a human donor in a cohort sampled during active COVID-19. The sequenced sample consisted of peripheral blood.

CDR3 sequence (DNA): TGTGCCAGCAGCGCCGGGGGGGCGAGTGGAGAGACCCAGTACTTC. Residues: CASSAGGASGETQYF. This chain joins TRBV7-2 and TRBJ2-5; 8 nucleotides match TRBD2. CDR3 size: 15 residues. V lost 5 bases to trimming and J lost 4 bases; unmatched junction nucleotides: 9. The germline V gene encodes CDR1 SGHTA and CDR2 FQGNSA.